This note documents a single TCR beta chain sequence. These data belong to a study of T-cell reconstitution after alpha-beta-depleted transplantation in children. V lost 4 bases and J lost 2, with 10 bases in between. Germline V gene lookup returns CDR1 SGHRS and CDR2 YFSETQ. This CDR3 spans 15 amino acids. Using unique molecular identifiers, the investigators prepared the TCRbeta library. Using its own MiXCR run on the PCR reads, TCRdb lists one record per CDR3 protein. The sample includes 190,000 or so distinct CDR3 sequences, about 6.4% seen only once; the top ten take 3%. This chain uses TRBV5-1 with TRBJ1-6; no clear D. The sequence was obtained from a human donor who donated a stem cell graft to a child with Wiskott-Aldrich syndrome. This specimen consisted of PBMCs from the stem cell graft donor, obtained from the stem cell graft. The CDR3 loop is CASSEDVAYNSPLHF. The CDR3 DNA is TGCGCCAGCAGCGAGGATGTGGCCTATAATTCACCCCTCCACTTT. Complete variable domain (other parts from reference TRBV5-1 and TRBJ1-6): KAGVTQTPRYLIKTRGQQVTLSCSPISGHRSVSWYQQTPGQGLQFLFEYFSETQRNKGNFPGRFSGRQFSNSRSEMNVSTLELGDSALYLCASSEDVAYNSPLHFGNGTRLTVT.